A selection of T cell receptor beta chains follows, all from one sample in a study of blood T cell repertoires in COVID-19. Clones were sequenced by immunoSEQ multiplex PCR, and TCRdb holds only the in-frame ones, with some missing. The table has approximately 61,000 clones, 75% to 90% seen once. Sequencing was done on a sample of peripheral blood. The source of these receptors is a human donor in a cohort sampled during active COVID-19. The CDR3 runs from the conserved cysteine through the conserved F or W. The order of the fields is J gene, CDR3 length, V gene, D gene, clone size, CDR3 protein. A D gene is named only where the DNA matches it firmly. Some rows mark clone size as missing; the rest say once, few, many or name a class of expanded clone.

j_call: TRBJ1-3; cdr3_length: 15; v_call: TRBV5-5; d_call: TRBD1; clone_size: .; cdr3_aa: CASSWGQGEGNTIYF
j_call: TRBJ2-1; cdr3_length: 13; v_call: TRBV3-1/TRBV3-2; d_call: TRBD2; clone_size: .; cdr3_aa: CASSPRTSGKQFF
j_call: TRBJ2-1; cdr3_length: 12; v_call: TRBV7-3; d_call: .; clone_size: .; cdr3_aa: CASSSDSGEQFF
j_call: TRBJ2-7; cdr3_length: 15; v_call: TRBV28; d_call: TRBD1; clone_size: once; cdr3_aa: CASRSGQLLTREQYF
j_call: TRBJ2-1; cdr3_length: 15; v_call: TRBV29-1; d_call: .; clone_size: .; cdr3_aa: CSVAGQTRSYNEQFF
j_call: TRBJ2-7; cdr3_length: 13; v_call: TRBV25-1; d_call: .; clone_size: .; cdr3_aa: CASSEPPGTEQYF
j_call: TRBJ1-2; cdr3_length: 16; v_call: TRBV29-1; d_call: TRBD1; clone_size: .; cdr3_aa: CSVREQRGQGWSGYTF
j_call: TRBJ1-1; cdr3_length: 15; v_call: TRBV11-2; d_call: .; clone_size: .; cdr3_aa: CASSLGYSPNTEAFF
j_call: TRBJ2-7; cdr3_length: 14; v_call: TRBV6-6; d_call: .; clone_size: .; cdr3_aa: CASNAWGSHYEQYF
j_call: TRBJ1-4; cdr3_length: 16; v_call: TRBV4-3; d_call: .; clone_size: .; cdr3_aa: CASSQDRGRLNEKLFF
j_call: TRBJ1-1; cdr3_length: 16; v_call: TRBV11-2; d_call: .; clone_size: .; cdr3_aa: CASSPLDSLNTAEAFF
j_call: TRBJ1-4; cdr3_length: 16; v_call: TRBV28; d_call: .; clone_size: .; cdr3_aa: CASSIYRGSTNEKLFF
j_call: TRBJ2-5; cdr3_length: 11; v_call: TRBV20-1; d_call: .; clone_size: .; cdr3_aa: CSARAQETQYF
j_call: TRBJ2-3; cdr3_length: 13; v_call: TRBV27; d_call: .; clone_size: .; cdr3_aa: CASRFGSTDTQYF
j_call: TRBJ1-5; cdr3_length: 13; v_call: TRBV6-5; d_call: .; clone_size: .; cdr3_aa: CASTDRGDQPQHF
j_call: TRBJ1-2; cdr3_length: 15; v_call: TRBV5-1; d_call: .; clone_size: .; cdr3_aa: CASSFGQSANYGYTF
j_call: TRBJ2-1; cdr3_length: 16; v_call: TRBV11-3; d_call: TRBD2; clone_size: .; cdr3_aa: CASSGRTSGPYNEQFF
j_call: TRBJ2-5; cdr3_length: 15; v_call: TRBV27; d_call: TRBD1; clone_size: .; cdr3_aa: CASRIRTGTQETQYF
j_call: TRBJ2-7; cdr3_length: 13; v_call: TRBV12-3/TRBV12-4; d_call: TRBD2; clone_size: .; cdr3_aa: CASKAGGPGEQYF
j_call: TRBJ2-7; cdr3_length: 14; v_call: TRBV5-1; d_call: TRBD1; clone_size: .; cdr3_aa: CASSPGTGSYEQYF
j_call: TRBJ1-1; cdr3_length: 17; v_call: TRBV16; d_call: TRBD1; clone_size: .; cdr3_aa: CASSQKGRRQGNTEAFF
j_call: TRBJ2-7; cdr3_length: 17; v_call: TRBV5-6; d_call: TRBD2; clone_size: .; cdr3_aa: CASSLAVGLAGSYEQYF
j_call: TRBJ2-7; cdr3_length: 13; v_call: TRBV27; d_call: TRBD2; clone_size: .; cdr3_aa: CASRGLAASEQYF
j_call: TRBJ2-1; cdr3_length: 15; v_call: TRBV7-2; d_call: .; clone_size: .; cdr3_aa: CASSLLGRPSNEQFF
j_call: TRBJ2-2; cdr3_length: 18; v_call: TRBV28; d_call: TRBD2; clone_size: .; cdr3_aa: CASSLSSGRAANTGELFF
j_call: TRBJ2-6; cdr3_length: 14; v_call: TRBV6-5; d_call: .; clone_size: .; cdr3_aa: CASSSVPGANVLTF
j_call: TRBJ2-7; cdr3_length: 16; v_call: TRBV3-1/TRBV3-2; d_call: TRBD2; clone_size: .; cdr3_aa: CASSQASGSGRREQYF
j_call: TRBJ1-2; cdr3_length: 12; v_call: TRBV10-1; d_call: .; clone_size: .; cdr3_aa: CASSRGIYGYTF
j_call: TRBJ2-1; cdr3_length: 18; v_call: TRBV11-2; d_call: .; clone_size: .; cdr3_aa: CASRITFMEGSGYNEQFF
j_call: TRBJ1-4; cdr3_length: 13; v_call: TRBV5-4; d_call: TRBD1; clone_size: .; cdr3_aa: CASSRQGLEKLFF
j_call: TRBJ1-4; cdr3_length: 15; v_call: TRBV18; d_call: .; clone_size: .; cdr3_aa: CASSPSQGLLEKLFF
j_call: TRBJ1-2; cdr3_length: 14; v_call: TRBV3-1/TRBV3-2; d_call: .; clone_size: .; cdr3_aa: CASSQGRAYYGYTF
j_call: TRBJ2-3; cdr3_length: 14; v_call: TRBV5-1; d_call: .; clone_size: .; cdr3_aa: CASSLERVTDTQYF
j_call: TRBJ1-6; cdr3_length: 14; v_call: TRBV6-5; d_call: .; clone_size: .; cdr3_aa: CASRSRGMNSPLHF
j_call: TRBJ2-2; cdr3_length: 15; v_call: TRBV7-7; d_call: .; clone_size: .; cdr3_aa: CASSLSAGVTGELFF
j_call: TRBJ2-3; cdr3_length: 15; v_call: TRBV7-3; d_call: TRBD1; clone_size: .; cdr3_aa: CASSLRDRVMDTQYF
j_call: TRBJ2-2; cdr3_length: 16; v_call: TRBV7-3; d_call: TRBD2; clone_size: .; cdr3_aa: CASRGGSSSNTGELFF
j_call: TRBJ2-7; cdr3_length: 14; v_call: TRBV27; d_call: TRBD1; clone_size: .; cdr3_aa: CASSLRDSGYEQYF
j_call: TRBJ2-7; cdr3_length: 11; v_call: TRBV13; d_call: .; clone_size: .; cdr3_aa: CASSQNTEQYF
j_call: TRBJ2-7; cdr3_length: 15; v_call: TRBV7-3; d_call: TRBD2; clone_size: .; cdr3_aa: CASSHSGRPPYEQYF
j_call: TRBJ1-5; cdr3_length: 15; v_call: TRBV28; d_call: TRBD1; clone_size: once; cdr3_aa: CASRNRQGGNQPQHF
j_call: TRBJ2-1; cdr3_length: 13; v_call: TRBV11-2; d_call: .; clone_size: .; cdr3_aa: CASGARLINEQFF
j_call: TRBJ2-1; cdr3_length: 16; v_call: TRBV3-1/TRBV3-2; d_call: TRBD2; clone_size: .; cdr3_aa: CASSQDLAGANNEQFF
j_call: TRBJ1-5; cdr3_length: 15; v_call: TRBV7-8; d_call: .; clone_size: .; cdr3_aa: CASSGGVLSNQPQHF
j_call: TRBJ1-1; cdr3_length: 17; v_call: TRBV7-3; d_call: .; clone_size: .; cdr3_aa: CASSLYGAVTPNTEAFF
j_call: TRBJ1-1; cdr3_length: 13; v_call: TRBV28; d_call: .; clone_size: .; cdr3_aa: CASSLSVRGGAFF
j_call: TRBJ2-7; cdr3_length: 14; v_call: TRBV6-5; d_call: .; clone_size: few; cdr3_aa: CASSPDGRLHEQYF
j_call: TRBJ2-6; cdr3_length: 19; v_call: TRBV18; d_call: TRBD1; clone_size: .; cdr3_aa: CASSPPGTGGPLGANVLTF
j_call: TRBJ1-2; cdr3_length: 14; v_call: TRBV6-6; d_call: .; clone_size: .; cdr3_aa: CASTPVSTNYGYTF
j_call: TRBJ1-1; cdr3_length: 13; v_call: TRBV10-1; d_call: TRBD1; clone_size: once; cdr3_aa: CASSESSDREAFF
j_call: TRBJ2-3; cdr3_length: 11; v_call: TRBV27; d_call: .; clone_size: .; cdr3_aa: CASSSYYTQYF
j_call: TRBJ1-4; cdr3_length: 14; v_call: TRBV3-1/TRBV3-2; d_call: TRBD1; clone_size: once; cdr3_aa: CASTTGTGSEKLFF
j_call: TRBJ2-7; cdr3_length: 11; v_call: TRBV27; d_call: .; clone_size: .; cdr3_aa: CASSLQREQYF
j_call: TRBJ1-6; cdr3_length: 15; v_call: TRBV4-3; d_call: .; clone_size: .; cdr3_aa: CASSQEGRGHSPLHF